This T cell receptor beta chain was recovered during a study of CD8+ T cells in alopecia areata. Per the germline V gene, CDR1 is SNHLY and CDR2 is FYNNEI. CDR3 size: 11 residues. Trimming pared 6 bases from V and 7 bases from J, leaving 10 bases between. Treatment described: oral pan-JAK inhibitor, 5-10 mg twice daily. Alopecia areata patients gave lesional scalp punch biopsies and peripheral blood samples. This clone has a single count. What it binds is not known. Reverse transcribed after extraction, RNA yielded cDNA as the sequencing template. Only in-frame clones appear in the TCRdb table, and some are missing; sequencing was by immunoSEQ multiplex PCR. The repertoire has under 150,000 clones, 80% to 90% of them found once; the top ten carry more than 20%. Study results and limitations: Researchers say the link of baseline CD8+ expansion to response remains uncertain, with one nonresponder. Especially in alopecia totalis/universalis, lesional scalp showed greater clonality than normal scalp did.

This sample comprised CD8+ T cells sorted from blood, obtained at week 4, from a patient treated with tofacitinib. This TCR was sampled from a human donor with alopecia areata. The chain couples TRBV2 to TRBJ2-7; D is uncertain. CDR3 sequence reads: CASSPSWEQYF. CDR3 coding DNA: TGTGCCAGCAGCCCCTCGTGGGAGCAGTACTTC.